This entry lists 26 T cell receptor beta chains sequenced from one sample in a study of T cells in Graves' hyperthyroidism and ophthalmopathy. It was RNA transcripts that yielded the amplified TCR beta CDR3 regions. TCR CDR3 underwent first-round RT-PCR with the HTBI primer set. TCRdb re-called the multiplex PCR reads with MiXCR, one entry per CDR3 protein. This sample has 300,000 to 450,000 distinct CDR3 sequences, with approximately 17% found just once. The sample was blood. The origin of the receptors is a woman aged 25 to 39 with Graves' hyperthyroidism that later progressed to Graves' ophthalmopathy.

This clonotype appeared many times. This rearrangement joins TRBV2 to TRBJ2-7; a weak D match, TRBD1 (5 bases). The V end was cut by 6 bases, the J end by 5 bases, with 14 bases between. Germline assignment: CDR1 SNHLY and CDR2 FYNNEI. The CDR3 contains 13 residues. CDR3 loop: CASRVVRDDEQYF. CDR3 nucleotides: TGTGCCAGCAGGGTCGTCAGGGATGACGAGCAGTACTTC.

The V and J genes are TRBV4-1 and TRBJ2-3; perhaps TRBD2 as D (6 bases). With 2 bases removed from V and 2 bases from J, the gap between germline ends came to 8 bases. Germline V gene data show CDR1 as MGHRA and CDR2 as YSYEKL. The CDR3 is 14 residues long. The CDR3 spells CASSQTGATDTQYF. DNA for the CDR3: TGCGCCAGCAGCCAAACGGGAGCCACAGATACGCAGTATTTT.

As DNA, the CDR3 is TGTGCCAGCAGTTCCGCCGGGACAGGGGGCAAGGAGACCCAGTACTTC. Translated: CASSSAGTGGKETQYF. The genes are TRBV5-5 and TRBJ2-5; TRBD1 matches 12 bases. CDR1 is SGHKS and CDR2 is YYEKEE in the germline V gene (reference sequence). V dropped 5 bases and J dropped 5; count of bases not matched to a gene: 10. CDR3 size: 16 residues.

There are many counts of this clonotype. The chain employs TRBV5-6 and TRBJ1-1; D not resolved. Per germline, CDR1 SGHDT and CDR2 YYEEEE. The CDR3 sequence is 12 residues long. V lost 2 bases, J lost 3 bases, and 5 bases lay in between. The CDR3 DNA follows: TGTGCCAGCAGCTTAGAACACACTGAAGCTTTCTTT. Its translation is CASSLEHTEAFF.

This clonotype was counted ten times or more. The DNA for the CDR3 is TGTGCCTGGAGTAGGGACAGCAATAGAAACATTCAGTACTTC. Protein product: CAWSRDSNRNIQYF. The V gene is TRBV30, the J gene TRBJ2-4; 7 bases line up with TRBD1. Losses at the gene ends were 2 bases for V and 6 bases for J; bases not matched to a gene: 7. This CDR3 region has 14 residues. Germline-derived CDR1 and CDR2 are GTSNPN and SVGIG (reference sequence).

This clonotype showed up many times. The gene calls are TRBV30 and TRBJ2-7, with a possible D match to TRBD2 (5 bases). Trimming took off 1 base at V and 6 bases at J, with 7 bases between the two ends. CDR3 size: 11 residues. The V gene's germline CDR1 is GTSNPN and CDR2 SVGIG (reference sequence). The CDR3 loop reads CAWSEGSEQYF. CDR3 nucleotide sequence: TGTGCCTGGAGTGAAGGGAGCGAGCAGTACTTC.

This clonotype was observed at least ten times. This chain uses TRBV5-1 with TRBJ1-1, with 8 bases identical to TRBD1. With V trimmed by 6 bases and J by 4 bases, 8 bases remained unmatched. Germline V gene lookup returns CDR1 SGHRS and CDR2 YFSETQ. The CDR3 is 14 residues long. The CDR3 loop is CASTQQGGSTEAFF. Written as DNA, the CDR3 is TGCGCCAGCACACAACAGGGGGGTAGCACTGAAGCTTTCTTT.

This clonotype was seen ten or more times. This chain joins TRBV12-3 or TRBV12-4 and TRBJ1-2; D perhaps matches TRBD1 (6 bases). The CDR3 contains 14 residues. Between the trimmed V and J ends, which lost 3 bases and 7 bases, there was a span of 15 bases. This CDR3 is CASSLAGARRGYTF. The CDR3 DNA is TGTGCCAGCAGTTTGGCAGGGGCACGTCGTGGCTACACCTTC.

This clonotype was counted ten times or more. V usage is TRBV11-3 and J usage is TRBJ2-1; the D gene is possibly TRBD2 (5 bases). This CDR3 has 14 amino acids. The V gene's germline CDR1 is SGHNT and CDR2 YENEEA. V lost 1 base and J lost 9, with 13 bases in between. Here the CDR3 DNA reads TGTGCCAGCAGCTTAGGTCGCCTAGGGAGTGAGCAGTTCTTC. Translating gives CASSLGRLGSEQFF.

This clonotype has at least ten counts. The chain has TRBV27 and TRBJ1-2; 8 bases fit TRBD1. Per germline, CDR1 MNHEY and CDR2 SMNVEV (reference sequence). This CDR3 contains 16 residues. The V gene end was trimmed by 0 bases and the J gene end by 4 bases; junction bases not matched to a gene: 7. Here the CDR3 DNA reads TGTGCCAGCAGTTTATCCCGGACAGGGATGACCTATGGCTACACCTTC. Translation: CASSLSRTGMTYGYTF.

The table lists this clonotype with a few counts. The rearrangement links TRBV27 to TRBJ2-5, with D possibly matching TRBD2 (7 bases). CDR1 is MNHEY and CDR2 is SMNVEV in the germline V gene (reference sequence). V lost 2 bases and J lost 5, with 18 bases in between. The CDR3 runs 16 residues. The DNA for the CDR3 is TGTGCCAGCAGTTTACGGGGTGGGGGGGGCTGGGAGACCCAGTACTTC. Its protein is CASSLRGGGGWETQYF.

At least ten counts were recorded for this clonotype. The V and J genes are TRBV27 and TRBJ2-4; TRBD2 matches 13 bases. The ends lost 6 bases at V and 14 bases at J; junction bases unmatched: 10. This CDR3 has 14 residues. Germline V gene lookup returns CDR1 MNHEY and CDR2 SMNVEV (reference sequence). The CDR3 here is CASSLGTSGTSKYF. For the CDR3, the DNA is TGTGCCAGCAGCCTAGGGACTAGCGGGACCTCGAAGTACTTC.

This clonotype was seen repeatedly, ten times or more. The chain carries TRBV4-1 and TRBJ2-3, with a tentative D call TRBD1 (5 bases). Between the trimmed V and J ends, which lost 0 bases and 0 bases, there was a span of 10 bases. This CDR3 is 16 amino acids long. Germline CDR1 reads MGHRA; CDR2 reads YSYEKL. In nucleotides, the CDR3 is TGCGCCAGCAGCCAAGATCCGGCAGGGAGCACAGATACGCAGTATTTT. Amino acids: CASSQDPAGSTDTQYF.

The chain is built from TRBV19 and TRBJ2-1; D is ambiguous. The V end was cut by 3 bases, the J end by 7 bases, with 19 bases between. Per germline, CDR1 LNHDA and CDR2 SQIVND (reference sequence). The CDR3 is 16 amino acids. CDR3 nucleotide sequence: TGTGCCAGTAGTATCTCGGCGCCGTCTTCGAGTAATGAGCAGTTCTTC. Its translation is CASSISAPSSSNEQFF.

This clonotype was seen many times. The chain couples TRBV27 to TRBJ2-3; D is perhaps TRBD1 or TRBD2 (5 bases each). Per germline, CDR1 MNHEY and CDR2 SMNVEV (reference sequence). V lost 4 bases and J 6 bases, leaving 11 bases between the germline ends. CDR3 length: 13 amino acids. CDR3 coding DNA: TGTGCCAGCAGTTGGGGGTCTCCGGATACGCAGTATTTT. Translating gives CASSWGSPDTQYF.

This clonotype was seen many times. The chain links TRBV10-2 to TRBJ2-7, with TRBD1 matching over 7 bases. The CDR3 runs 14 residues. The trim removed 6 bases at V and 2 bases at J, leaving 7 bases unmatched. Germline V gene lookup returns CDR1 WSHSY and CDR2 SAAADI. The CDR3 DNA reads as TGCGCCAGCAGGCCGGGACAGAGAGCCTACGAGCAGTACTTC. Translation: CASRPGQRAYEQYF.

This clonotype was counted between two and nine times. The chain has TRBV28 and TRBJ1-2; no clear D. Germline assignment: CDR1 MDHEN and CDR2 SYDVKM. The V gene lost 7 bases and the J gene lost 7 bases, with 10 bases spanning the gap. This CDR3 has 11 amino acids. The CDR3 coding sequence is TGTGCCAGCACCGCGTGGGGTGGCTACACCTTC. Protein: CASTAWGGYTF.

This clonotype was seen many times. This chain connects TRBV6-1 to TRBJ2-1; tentative D call: TRBD1 (6 bases). With 6 bases removed from V and 4 bases from J, the gap between germline ends came to 10 bases. The CDR3 contains 13 residues. Germline values: CDR1 MNHNS, CDR2 SASEGT. CDR3: CASREDSYNEQFF. The CDR3 nucleotides are TGTGCCAGCAGAGAGGACAGTTACAATGAGCAGTTCTTC.

The V and J genes are TRBV29-1 and TRBJ2-5, with unresolved D. Germline CDR1 and CDR2: SQVTM and ANQGSEA. The CDR3 covers 10 residues. The ends were cut back, 1 base at V and 5 bases at J, with 2 bases in the middle. The CDR3 nucleotides are TGCAGCGTTGAAGGGGAGACCCAGTACTTC. Translated: CSVEGETQYF.

This clonotype was seen many times. The chain joins TRBV30 to TRBJ1-4, with 7 bases fitting TRBD1. J was trimmed by 0 bases and V by 1 base; bases with no gene match: 5. Germline V CDR1 and CDR2: GTSNPN, SVGIG (reference sequence). This CDR3 has 16 residues. The CDR3 DNA follows: TGTGCCTGGAGTGGGGGGACAGAGTCAACTAATGAAAAACTGTTTTTT. It specifies CAWSGGTESTNEKLFF.

This clonotype was found many times. The CDR3 DNA sequence: TGCGCCAGCAGCTTGGCGCAGGGGCTGTATCAATACGAGCAGTACTTC. Its translation: CASSLAQGLYQYEQYF. The V gene is TRBV5-1, the J gene TRBJ2-7; a weak D match, TRBD1 (6 bases). The CDR3 sequence is 16 residues long. CDR1 and CDR2 from the germline V gene are SGHRS and YFSETQ. V gave up 0 bases and J gave up 4 bases, with 17 bases separating them.

This clonotype was found a few times. This could be a read error, since a much larger clone is one nucleotide away. This sequence joins TRBV30 and TRBJ2-1, with D maybe TRBD2 (5 bases). Germline V gene sequence: CDR1 GTSNPN, CDR2 SVGIG (reference sequence). This CDR3 is 11 amino acids long. The CDR3: CARSIAGEQFF. The CDR3 region has the DNA TGTGCCCGGAGTATCGCGGGTGAGCAGTTCTTC.

Of note for this clonotype: A much more abundant neighbour one base away suggests this may be a read error. The chain combines TRBV10-3 with TRBJ2-5; D unresolved. Germline V lookup: CDR1 ENHRY, CDR2 SYGVKD. The CDR3 totals 14 residues. DNA for the CDR3: TGTGCCATCAGTGAGTCGTCCAGCCAAGGGACCCAGTACTTC. The encoded protein is CAISESSSQGTQYF.

V gene TRBV24-1 combines with J gene TRBJ1-5; possibly TRBD1 for D (5 bases). The CDR3 is made up of 13 amino acids. The germline V gene has CDR1 KGHDR and CDR2 SFDVKD. The V end lost 6 bases, the J end lost 11 bases, and 16 bases lay between the germline ends. Written as DNA, the CDR3 is TGTGCCACCAGTCTTCGGGGGTCCGGGACCCAGCATTTT. As protein: CATSLRGSGTQHF.

In its sample, this clonotype was seen a few times. The chain links TRBV20-1 to TRBJ1-5; D gene unclear. Germline V lookup: CDR1 DFQATT, CDR2 SNEGSKA (reference sequence). The ends were cut back, 6 bases at V and 3 bases at J, with 9 bases in the middle. This CDR3 has 12 residues. The CDR3 sequence: CSAHQANQPQHF. The CDR3 DNA is TGCAGTGCGCATCAGGCCAATCAGCCCCAGCATTTT.

The J gene is TRBJ2-7, the V gene TRBV4-1; 7 nucleotides agree with TRBD1. V lost 4 bases and J lost 5; bases outside the gene matches: 14. The CDR3 is made up of 16 amino acids. CDR1 and CDR2 from the germline V gene are MGHRA and YSYEKL. This chain's CDR3 is CASSRSRLGQVDEQYF. Written as DNA, the CDR3 is TGCGCCAGCAGCCGGAGCCGCCTTGGACAGGTGGACGAGCAGTACTTC.